This T cell receptor (beta chain) was sequenced during a study of cytomegalovirus exposure and HLA in healthy donors. The germline V gene has CDR1 SGHVS and CDR2 FQNEAQ. V lost 5 bases to trimming and J lost 5 bases; unmatched junction nucleotides: 15. This CDR3 comprises 18 residues. Details on this clone: Its antigen is unknown.

PCR involved 60 Vbeta and 13 Jbeta primers. Here immunoSEQ multiplex PCR was the method, and the copy in TCRdb shows in-frame clones only, minus some. This repertoire shows about 190,000 clones, over 70% found once; its top ten account for over 1%. The study's findings and limits: Published work reported that the classifier diagnosed cytomegalovirus status with high specificity and sensitivity. Indistinguishable V segments such as TRBV6-2 and TRBV6-3 were excluded. A later analysis linked a missense variant in DCLRE1C to the trimming of TCR beta V and J genes. In a later analysis, compared with equally common non-associated chains, HLA-associated beta chains were more expanded.

The sample comprised PBMCs. The TCR sequence derives from a man between 25 and 39 years old in good health and CMV-seronegative. V and J are TRBV7-8 and TRBJ1-6; 7 bases line up with TRBD1. The CDR3 loop is CASSEDRITAWDNSPLHF. The CDR3 region has the DNA TGTGCCAGCAGCGAGGACAGGATCACTGCCTGGGATAATTCACCCCTCCACTTT.